The 8 T cell receptor beta chains presented below share a single source sample, sequenced in a study of response to subunit inactivated influenza vaccine. In TCRdb, the RT-PCR reads were re-called with MiXCR into one record per CDR3 protein. The repertoire consists of under 550,000 distinct CDR3 sequences, with under 9% occurring once and the leading ten covering approximately 13%. Specimen: PBMCs from blood, collected roughly 24 months after vaccination. The receptors come from a man between 50 and 75 years old who received an inactivated influenza vaccine.

The chain joins TRBV6-5 to TRBJ2-3, with a tentative D call TRBD2 (5 bases). Trimming took 2 bases from V and 2 from J, leaving 8 bases between them. The CDR3 is 14 residues long. The germline V gene encodes CDR1 MNHEY and CDR2 SVGAGI. The CDR3: CASSYSGLTDTQYF. Here the CDR3 DNA reads TGTGCCAGCAGTTACAGCGGACTCACAGATACGCAGTATTTT.

The CDR3 DNA reads as TGTGCCAGCGGGCGCGGACTCCCCTTCACAGATACGCAGTATTTT. Translating it yields CASGRGLPFTDTQYF. V usage is TRBV2 and J usage is TRBJ2-3; maybe TRBD2 (5 bases). This CDR3 has 15 residues. V was pared by 8 bases and J by 2 bases, with 17 bases between. CDR1 and CDR2 (germline): SNHLY, FYNNEI.

The rearrangement uses TRBV4-3 and TRBJ1-4; no reliable D call. Germline CDR1 reads LGHNA; CDR2 reads YSLEER. V was cut by 0 bases and J by 4 bases, with 9 bases left in between. The CDR3 spans 15 residues. The CDR3 DNA sequence: TGCGCCAGCAGCCAAGATTTAGGTTATAATGAAAAACTGTTTTTT. This sequence encodes CASSQDLGYNEKLFF.

This clonotype was seen more than once but under ten times. This chain connects TRBV25-1 to TRBJ2-3; possibly TRBD1 or TRBD2 for D (5 bases each). The germline CDR1 and CDR2 sequences are MGHDK and SYGVNS. The V end lost 4 bases, the J end lost 5 bases, and 13 bases lay between the germline ends. CDR3 size: 14 residues. The CDR3 here is CASSGRGAGDTQYF. The CDR3 region has the DNA TGTGCCAGCAGTGGACGGGGCGCGGGAGATACGCAGTATTTT.

This clonotype was observed at least ten times. V gene TRBV20-1 combines with J gene TRBJ1-5; the match to TRBD1 covers 7 bases. Germline CDR1 is DFQATT and CDR2 is SNEGSKA (reference sequence). The CDR3 length is 12 residues. The junction had 6 bases not matched to a gene; V was cut back by 6 bases and J by 7 bases. The CDR3 sequence is CSANTGDQPQHF. The CDR3 DNA is TGCAGTGCCAATACAGGGGACCAGCCCCAGCATTTT.

This clonotype was seen a few times. The rearrangement joins TRBV18 to TRBJ1-4; 8 bases fit TRBD1. This CDR3 is built from 15 residues. Unmatched junction bases numbered 5, after V lost 3 bases and J lost 5 bases. The V gene's germline CDR1 is KGHSH and CDR2 LQKENI. The CDR3 DNA reads as TGTGCCAGCTCACCTCAGGGGGCGCCGAATGAAAAACTGTTTTTT. Amino acid sequence: CASSPQGAPNEKLFF.

This clonotype showed up many times. The chain recombines TRBV20-1 with TRBJ2-5, with 8 bases matching TRBD1. With V trimmed by 3 bases and J by 2 bases, 5 bases remained unmatched. From germline, CDR1 is DFQATT and CDR2 SNEGSKA (reference sequence). The CDR3 loop spans 14 amino acids. The CDR3, as DNA: TGCAGTGCTAGTGTCAGGACAGGGCAAGAGACCCAGTACTTC. The encoded protein is CSASVRTGQETQYF.

This clonotype was found a few times. The rearrangement joins TRBV20-1 to TRBJ2-3, with TRBD2 matching over 11 bases. The germline gives CDR1 DFQATT, CDR2 SNEGSKA (reference sequence). The CDR3 is made up of 16 amino acids. V was pared by 6 bases and J by 4 bases, with 12 bases of the junction left unmatched. CDR3 sequence reads: CSAEVSGTSGSDTQYF. The CDR3 DNA reads TGCAGTGCCGAGGTTTCCGGGACTAGCGGATCAGATACGCAGTATTTT.